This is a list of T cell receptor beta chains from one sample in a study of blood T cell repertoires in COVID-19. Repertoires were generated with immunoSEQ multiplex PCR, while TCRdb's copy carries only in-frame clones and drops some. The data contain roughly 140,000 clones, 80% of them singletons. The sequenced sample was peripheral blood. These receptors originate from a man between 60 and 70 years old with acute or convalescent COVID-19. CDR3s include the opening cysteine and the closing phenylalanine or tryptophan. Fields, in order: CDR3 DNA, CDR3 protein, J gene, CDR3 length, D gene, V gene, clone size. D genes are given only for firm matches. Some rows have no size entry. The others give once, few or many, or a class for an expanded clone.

TGTGCCAGTTGTGTAGGCGGACAGGGGATTTATGGCTACACCTTC	CASCVGGQGIYGYTF	TRBJ1-2	15	TRBD1	TRBV5-4	few
TGTGCTAGTGGTGTTCGTAATGAGCAGTTCTTC	CASGVRNEQFF	TRBJ2-1	11	NA	TRBV12-5	NA
TGTGCCAGCTCACCACCGTCCCTCAGCCAAGAGACCCAGTACTTC	CASSPPSLSQETQYF	TRBJ2-5	15	NA	TRBV18	NA
TGTGCCAGCAGCTCGTCGGGTGCGGGGGCGAACACTGAAGCTTTCTTT	CASSSSGAGANTEAFF	TRBJ1-1	16	NA	TRBV7-2	NA
TGTGCCAGCAGCCCCGACTCGCCTTTTTCACCCCTCCACTTT	CASSPDSPFSPLHF	TRBJ1-6	14	NA	TRBV7-2	NA
TGTGCCAGCAGCTTGCGCCTCCGGGATGGCTACACCTTC	CASSLRLRDGYTF	TRBJ1-2	13	NA	TRBV5-6	NA
TGTGCCAGCAGTGGGTGGACTAGCGGGGATTACAATGAGCAGTTCTTC	CASSGWTSGDYNEQFF	TRBJ2-1	16	TRBD2	TRBV2	NA
TGTGCCAGCAGCCAGACCGGGAGAGGCAATGAGCAGTTCTTC	CASSQTGRGNEQFF	TRBJ2-1	14	NA	TRBV14	NA
TGTGCCAGCAGCTTAACAGGGTTATATAATTCACCCCTCCACTTT	CASSLTGLYNSPLHF	TRBJ1-6	15	NA	TRBV7-6	NA
TGCGCCAGCAGCCAAGACAGCGGGACAGGGAATATACGTGAGCAGTTCTTC	CASSQDSGTGNIREQFF	TRBJ2-1	17	TRBD1	TRBV4-1	NA
TGTGCCAGCAGCTTGCGAGGGGGTTACGAGCAGTACTTC	CASSLRGGYEQYF	TRBJ2-7	13	NA	TRBV5-4	few
TGCGCCAGCAGCTTCAGGGTAGGCCAGCCCCAGCATTTT	CASSFRVGQPQHF	TRBJ1-5	13	NA	TRBV5-1	NA
TGTGCCAGCAGCTTAGTTGGGACAGGGCAAGAGACCCAGTACTTC	CASSLVGTGQETQYF	TRBJ2-5	15	TRBD1	TRBV7-7	NA
TGTGCCAGCAGTGAACTGGCAGGCTACACCTTC	CASSELAGYTF	TRBJ1-2	11	NA	TRBV6-1	once
TGTGCCAGCAGCTCCACAGGTCTAGCTAATGAAAAACTGTTTTTT	CASSSTGLANEKLFF	TRBJ1-4	15	NA	TRBV7-2	NA
TGTGCCAGCAGCCGGGACAGGACTACTTCATATGGCTACACCTTC	CASSRDRTTSYGYTF	TRBJ1-2	15	TRBD1	TRBV2	NA
TGTGCCAGCAGTGAAGCAGGACTAGCGGGGGGGCTAGACACCGGGGAGCTGTTTTTT	CASSEAGLAGGLDTGELFF	TRBJ2-2	19	TRBD2	TRBV6-1	NA
TGTGCCAGCAGACGCCCGGTAGCGGGAGGGCCCTACGAGCAGTACTTC	CASRRPVAGGPYEQYF	TRBJ2-7	16	TRBD2	TRBV28	NA
TGTGCCAGCAGCTTAGTCGGGACTAGCAATTCCGGGGAGCTGTTTTTT	CASSLVGTSNSGELFF	TRBJ2-2	16	TRBD2	TRBV7-9	NA
TGTGCCAGCAGCTCATACCGGGACAGGGGCTACGAGCAGTACTTC	CASSSYRDRGYEQYF	TRBJ2-7	15	TRBD1	TRBV11-1	NA
TGTGCCAGCAACAATCAGGAGGTTCAGCCCCAGCATTTT	CASNNQEVQPQHF	TRBJ1-5	13	NA	TRBV6-5	NA
TGTGCCAGCAGGAGAGACTCTGGAAACACCATATATTTT	CASRRDSGNTIYF	TRBJ1-3	13	NA	TRBV6-5	NA
TGTGCCAGTAGCGCCCCGCGTTTTGCGTCGCCAGCGGGAGTTGGCGAGCAGTACTTC	CASSAPRFASPAGVGEQYF	TRBJ2-7	19	TRBD2	TRBV19	NA
TGTGCCAGTAGTATAGCGGAGGTTACAGATACGCAGTATTTT	CASSIAEVTDTQYF	TRBJ2-3	14	NA	TRBV19	once
TGTGCCAGCACCCCGGTCGGGGGGAACACTGAAGCTTTCTTT	CASTPVGGNTEAFF	TRBJ1-1	14	NA	TRBV6-6	NA
TGTGCCAGCAGCCCAGGGGCCGGACGTAATCAGCCCCAGCATTTT	CASSPGAGRNQPQHF	TRBJ1-5	15	NA	TRBV7-6	NA
TGTGCCAGCAGTGTTTGGACAGGGAGCTACGAGCAGTACTTC	CASSVWTGSYEQYF	TRBJ2-7	14	TRBD1	TRBV2	NA
TGTGCCAGCAGTTCCCGACAGGGCAGGGGCTACACCTTC	CASSSRQGRGYTF	TRBJ1-2	13	TRBD1	TRBV6-5	NA
TGTGCCAGCAGTGAAGCGCTGGTCGGGGGAGGATCCTATGGCTACACCTTC	CASSEALVGGGSYGYTF	TRBJ1-2	17	NA	TRBV2	NA
TGTGCCAGCAGTGAACCGGGAAATCAGCCCCAGCATTTT	CASSEPGNQPQHF	TRBJ1-5	13	NA	TRBV6-1	NA
TGTGCCAGCAGCTTGAGCGGGACAGGGTTTTACGAGCAGTACTTC	CASSLSGTGFYEQYF	TRBJ2-7	15	TRBD1	TRBV5-5	NA
TGTGCCAGCAGCCTGGGACAGGGTTTGGAGCAGTACTTC	CASSLGQGLEQYF	TRBJ2-7	13	TRBD1	TRBV2	NA
TGCGCCAGCAGCTTGGCGACAGGGCCTCAGAATGAGCAGTTCTTC	CASSLATGPQNEQFF	TRBJ2-1	15	TRBD1	TRBV5-1	NA
TGTGCCAGCAGTATAACGGACAGGGATACAGATACGCAGTATTTT	CASSITDRDTDTQYF	TRBJ2-3	15	TRBD1	TRBV25-1	many
TGTGCCAGCAGCCAAGCTAGACGCCGAGTCCCCCGTTATAGCAATCAGCCCCAGCATTTT	CASSQARRRVPRYSNQPQHF	TRBJ1-5	20	NA	TRBV3-1/TRBV3-2	once
TGTGCCAGCAGCTTAGGTGAAGGACTAGCCTACAATGAGCAGTTCTTC	CASSLGEGLAYNEQFF	TRBJ2-1	16	TRBD2	TRBV7-9	NA
TGTGCCAGCAGCTTAGACTACTCCAGCAATGAGCAGTTCTTC	CASSLDYSSNEQFF	TRBJ2-1	14	NA	TRBV7-2	NA
TGTGCCAGCAGTGACTATACTTCGGGGACGGGAGGGGGGACTGAAGCTTTCTTT	CASSDYTSGTGGGTEAFF	TRBJ1-1	18	NA	TRBV6-1	NA
TGTGCCAGCAGCTTCACTGGCAGGACAGATACGCAGTATTTT	CASSFTGRTDTQYF	TRBJ2-3	14	NA	TRBV7-2	NA
TGTGCCAGCAGTAGATGGCAATCAGGGGATGGCAATCAGCCCCAGCATTTT	CASSRWQSGDGNQPQHF	TRBJ1-5	17	NA	TRBV2	NA
TGTGCCTCCCAAGCCGCAAGGGGTGGGGGCTACACCTTC	CASQAARGGGYTF	TRBJ1-2	13	NA	TRBV19	NA
TGTGCCAGCAGCTTGCAGATCTCTGGAAACACCATATATTTT	CASSLQISGNTIYF	TRBJ1-3	14	NA	TRBV7-2	NA
TGTGCCAGTAGTGGGGGGGGACCAAATCAGCCCCAGCATTTT	CASSGGGPNQPQHF	TRBJ1-5	14	NA	TRBV19	once